This T cell receptor (beta chain) derives from a study of T-cell reconstitution after alpha-beta-depleted transplantation in children. This clonotype was seen ten or more times. Germline lookup yields CDR1 WSHSY and CDR2 SAAADI. The V and J ends lost 2 bases and 6 bases respectively, with 13 bases between them. The CDR3 runs to 15 residues. Preparation of the TCRbeta library used unique molecular identifiers. Via MiXCR, TCRdb re-called the PCR reads, giving one row per CDR3 protein. The sample contains 380,000 or so distinct CDR3 sequences, about 14% of which appear only once. The sequence derives from a human donor who donated a stem cell graft to a child with Fanconi anemia. Sample: PBMCs, taken from the stem cell graft. The V and J genes are TRBV10-2 and TRBJ2-2; D perhaps matches TRBD1 (6 bases). The CDR3 nucleotides are TGCGCCAGCAGTGAGACAGGGAGATACGCCGGGGAGCTGTTTTTT. Amino acid sequence: CASSETGRYAGELFF.